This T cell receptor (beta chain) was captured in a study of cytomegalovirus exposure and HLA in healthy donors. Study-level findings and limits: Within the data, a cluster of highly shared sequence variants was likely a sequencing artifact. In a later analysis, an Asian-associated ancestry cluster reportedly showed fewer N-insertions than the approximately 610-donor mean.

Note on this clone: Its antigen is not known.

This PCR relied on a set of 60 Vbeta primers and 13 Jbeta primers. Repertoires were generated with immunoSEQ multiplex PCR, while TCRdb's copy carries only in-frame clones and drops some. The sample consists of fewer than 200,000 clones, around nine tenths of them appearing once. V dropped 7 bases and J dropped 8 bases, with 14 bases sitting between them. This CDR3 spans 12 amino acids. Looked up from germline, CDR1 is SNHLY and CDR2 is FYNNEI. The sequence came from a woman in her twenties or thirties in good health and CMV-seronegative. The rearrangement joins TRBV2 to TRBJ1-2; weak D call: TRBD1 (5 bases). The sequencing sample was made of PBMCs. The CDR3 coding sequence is TGTGCCAGCATGGAGGGGCTGAGCGGCTACACCTTC. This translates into CASMEGLSGYTF.